The rows below give T cell receptor beta chains drawn from one sample of a study of blood T cell repertoires in COVID-19. Assay: immunoSEQ multiplex PCR; the TCRdb copy retains only in-frame clones and omits some. Among approximately 350,000 clones listed, around nine tenths were seen once. The sequenced sample was peripheral blood. These receptors were obtained from a woman aged 18-30 years who had recovered from COVID-19. CDR3s include the opening cysteine and the closing phenylalanine or tryptophan. D genes are given only for firm matches. Only some rows state a clone size, as once, few, many or a class for expanded clones.

>TRBJ2-1|TRBD2|NA|TRBV4-3
CASSQDGAEAGNEQFF
TGCGCCAGCAGCCAAGACGGAGCGGAAGCGGGGAATGAGCAGTTCTTC
>TRBJ1-1|NA|NA|TRBV5-6
CASSRGLEAFF
TGTGCCAGCAGCCGAGGACTTGAAGCTTTCTTT
>TRBJ2-4|TRBD1|NA|TRBV5-4
CASKSMRQGAKNIQYF
TGTGCCAGCAAGTCCATGAGACAGGGGGCCAAAAACATTCAGTACTTC
>TRBJ2-5|TRBD2|NA|TRBV7-2
CASSLGGRSETQYF
TGTGCCAGCAGCTTAGGCGGGAGATCAGAGACCCAGTACTTC
>TRBJ1-1|NA|NA|TRBV7-2
CASSLARATEAFF
TGTGCCAGCAGCTTAGCGAGGGCGACTGAAGCTTTCTTT
>TRBJ2-5|NA|NA|TRBV7-2
CASSHSGLAQETQYF
TGTGCCAGCAGCCACAGTGGGCTAGCCCAAGAGACCCAGTACTTC
>TRBJ1-6|NA|NA|TRBV6-6
CASRSRGRSPLHF
TGTGCCAGCAGATCAAGAGGGAGATCACCCCTCCACTTT
>TRBJ1-1|TRBD1|NA|TRBV27
CASSLIRTGGRAFF
TGTGCCAGCAGTTTAATCAGGACAGGGGGTAGAGCTTTCTTT
>TRBJ2-2|TRBD2|NA|TRBV19
CARTSGISGELFF
TGTGCCAGGACTAGCGGGATCTCGGGAGAGCTGTTTTTT
>TRBJ2-2|TRBD2|NA|TRBV27
CASRLAGGIPGELFF
TGTGCCAGCAGACTAGCGGGAGGTATCCCCGGGGAGCTGTTTTTT
>TRBJ2-3|TRBD2|NA|TRBV7-2
CASSLEPLGSGGSTDTQYF
TGTGCCAGCAGCTTAGAACCACTGGGGAGCGGGGGAAGCACAGATACGCAGTATTTT
>TRBJ2-1|NA|NA|TRBV4-1
CASSQDVGSRIYNEQFF
TGCGCCAGCAGCCAAGATGTCGGCTCTAGAATCTACAATGAGCAGTTCTTC
>TRBJ2-1|TRBD2|NA|TRBV9
CASSVSRESSSYNEQFF
TGTGCCAGCAGCGTTTCGCGGGAGAGTAGTTCCTACAATGAGCAGTTCTTC
>TRBJ2-4|TRBD2|few|TRBV6-2/TRBV6-3
CASSSHTASGRTLGRRNIQYF
TGTGCCAGCAGTTCCCACACGGCTAGCGGGAGGACTCTGGGTCGGAGAAACATTCAGTACTTC
>TRBJ1-1|NA|NA|TRBV5-6
CASSFQGLGTEAFF
TGTGCCAGCAGCTTCCAGGGCCTCGGCACTGAAGCTTTCTTT
>TRBJ2-1|TRBD2|once|TRBV27
CASTPLSVSRLAGGRNEQFF
TGTGCCAGCACCCCTCTGTCGGTGTCTAGACTAGCGGGAGGAAGGAATGAGCAGTTCTTC
>TRBJ1-5|NA|NA|TRBV5-6
CASSLARLSNQPQHF
TGTGCCAGCAGCTTGGCCAGGTTGAGCAATCAGCCCCAGCATTTT
>TRBJ1-2|TRBD1|NA|TRBV9
CASSVQETGTGYTF
TGTGCCAGCAGCGTACAAGAGACAGGGACCGGCTACACCTTC
>TRBJ2-1|TRBD2|NA|TRBV11-2
CASSPAGGGRRLGEQFF
TGTGCCAGCAGCCCTGCTGGGGGGGGACGACGGTTAGGTGAGCAGTTCTTC
>TRBJ1-1|NA|NA|TRBV11-3
CASSFSRGNTEAFF
TGTGCCAGCAGCTTCTCCCGGGGTAACACTGAAGCTTTCTTT
>TRBJ1-5|NA|NA|TRBV27
CASSLYQGHSNQPQHF
TGTGCCAGCAGTTTATATCAGGGCCATAGCAATCAGCCCCAGCATTTT
>TRBJ1-2|NA|NA|TRBV24-1
CATSEVGGPQRGYTF
TGTGCCACCAGTGAGGTTGGGGGCCCCCAAAGGGGCTACACCTTC
>TRBJ1-1|NA|NA|TRBV30
CAWGLRGNTEAFF
TGTGCCTGGGGTCTTAGGGGGAACACTGAAGCTTTCTTT
>TRBJ2-1|NA|NA|TRBV5-1
CASSFPQGSYNEQFF
TGCGCCAGCAGCTTCCCACAGGGTTCCTACAATGAGCAGTTCTTC
>TRBJ2-3|NA|NA|TRBV9
CASSVGRTDTQYF
TGTGCCAGCAGCGTGGGGCGCACAGATACGCAGTATTTT
>TRBJ1-4|NA|NA|TRBV27
CASRPLDSLKRKLFF
TGTGCCAGCCGACCTCTAGACAGTTTGAAACGAAAACTGTTTTTT
>TRBJ1-3|TRBD1|NA|TRBV11-3
CASSPKQGQGVSGNTIYF
TGTGCCAGCAGCCCGAAGCAAGGGCAGGGGGTGTCTGGAAACACCATATATTTT
>TRBJ1-1|TRBD1|NA|TRBV2
CASRRQGTTEAFF
TGTGCCAGCAGGAGACAGGGTACCACTGAAGCTTTCTTT
>TRBJ2-3|NA|NA|TRBV2
CASSEALPGASGTDTQYF
TGTGCCAGCAGTGAAGCGCTTCCCGGGGCTAGCGGCACAGATACGCAGTATTTT
>TRBJ2-5|NA|NA|TRBV29-1
CSVEKGRQETQYF
TGCAGCGTGGAAAAGGGGCGGCAAGAGACCCAGTACTTC
>TRBJ2-1|NA|NA|TRBV7-9
CASPTRTYNEQFF
TGTGCCAGCCCGACACGAACCTACAATGAGCAGTTCTTC
>TRBJ1-1|NA|NA|TRBV18
CASFTKGGKGSEAFF
TGTGCCAGCTTTACCAAAGGGGGAAAGGGCTCTGAAGCTTTCTTT
>TRBJ2-3|TRBD2|NA|TRBV9
CASSVEGSGVTDTQYF
TGTGCCAGCAGCGTAGAGGGGAGCGGGGTCACAGATACGCAGTATTTT
>TRBJ2-4|TRBD1|NA|TRBV6-2/TRBV6-3
CASSLQGAPYF
TGTGCCAGCAGCCTACAGGGGGCGCCGTACTTC
>TRBJ2-1|TRBD2|once|TRBV10-3
CATFGDSGRRNEQFF
TGTGCCACCTTTGGGGATAGCGGGAGGCGCAATGAGCAGTTCTTC
>TRBJ1-1|NA|NA|TRBV10-1
CASSDRQGRTEAFF
TGCGCCAGCAGTGATAGGCAGGGGAGAACTGAAGCTTTCTTT
>TRBJ1-3|TRBD1|NA|TRBV19
CASSGANRGRGDTIYF
TGTGCCAGTAGTGGAGCGAACAGGGGGCGCGGGGACACCATATATTTT
>TRBJ1-4|NA|NA|TRBV5-1
CASSLFIGGSEKLFF
TGCGCCAGCAGCTTGTTTATTGGGGGCAGTGAAAAACTGTTTTTT
>TRBJ2-3|NA|NA|TRBV9
CASSASGVITDTQYF
TGTGCCAGCAGCGCCAGCGGTGTTATAACAGATACGCAGTATTTT
>TRBJ1-2|TRBD1|NA|TRBV6-1
CASSEGQGGFTGYTF
TGTGCCAGCAGTGAAGGACAGGGTGGTTTCACCGGCTACACCTTC
>TRBJ1-2|NA|NA|TRBV11-3
CASSDSANYGYTF
TGTGCCAGCAGCGACTCGGCTAACTATGGCTACACCTTC
>TRBJ1-4|TRBD1|NA|TRBV7-8
CASSAQTGGSGKLFF
TGTGCCAGCAGCGCACAGACAGGGGGCTCAGGAAAACTGTTTTTT
>TRBJ2-1|TRBD1|NA|TRBV18
CASSRTGGVSYNEQFF
TGTGCCAGCTCACGAACAGGGGGTGTTTCCTACAATGAGCAGTTCTTC
>TRBJ2-2|NA|few|TRBV11-3
CASSFTTGPGGELFF
TGTGCCAGCAGCTTTACAACAGGGCCAGGGGGGGAGCTGTTTTTT
>TRBJ1-6|NA|few|TRBV6-1
CASSDRTGNSPLHF
TGTGCCAGCAGTGACAGAACCGGGAATTCACCCCTCCACTTT
>TRBJ1-2|NA|NA|TRBV6-6
CASNHRTIRGNYGYTF
TGTGCCAGCAATCATCGGACCATTCGGGGTAACTATGGCTACACTTTC
>TRBJ1-6|NA|NA|TRBV7-2
CASSLVAGNSPLHF
TGTGCCAGCAGCTTAGTGGCGGGTAATTCACCCCTCCACTTT
>TRBJ2-5|TRBD2|few|TRBV5-4
CASSITSGQETQYF
TGTGCCAGCAGCATAACTAGCGGTCAAGAGACCCAGTACTTC
>TRBJ2-1|TRBD2|NA|TRBV5-4
CASSLRLAGKNNEQFF
TGTGCCAGCAGCTTGAGACTAGCGGGGAAAAACAATGAGCAGTTCTTC
>TRBJ1-4|TRBD1|NA|TRBV4-3
CASSQDFGTGNEKLFF
TGCGCCAGCAGCCAAGACTTCGGGACAGGGAATGAAAAACTGTTTTTT